The 26 T cell receptor beta chains given below trace back to one sample, sequenced in a study of T cell repertoires in cytomegalovirus infection (dated by TCRdb to about 2019). Reads for this sample came from an Illumina HiSeq 1500. The raw public reads went through TCRdb reprocessing: fastp at Q25, MiXCR clone calling, in-frame beta chains kept. Here each entry gathers all rows of one CDR3 protein and keeps the most common genes and DNA. This sample holds 450,000 to 550,000 distinct CDR3 sequences; 15% to 20% were observed only once. The ten largest clones add up to approximately 24% of the sample. Sequenced material: CD8+ T cells from PBMCs. These receptors came from a human donor in good health (CMV status not recorded). Some clones in this sample may be carry-over from other donors' samples.

This clonotype appeared a few times. V gene TRBV4-1 combines with J gene TRBJ2-7, with D possibly TRBD1 on 6 matching bases. V gave up 2 bases and J gave up 5 bases, with 13 bases separating them. The germline CDR1 and CDR2 sequences are MGHRA and YSYEKL. The CDR3 is 14 residues long. In nucleotides, the CDR3 is TGCGCCAGCAGCCAATTACAGGGCCCAGACGAGCAGTACTTC. This codes for CASSQLQGPDEQYF.

This chain links TRBV6-5 with TRBJ2-7; weak D call: TRBD2 (6 bases). The CDR3 length is 15 residues. Germline V gene sequence: CDR1 MNHEY, CDR2 SVGAGI. V was pared by 2 bases and J by 0 bases, with 11 bases between. CDR3: CASSYEAGSSYEQYF. CDR3 in DNA: TGTGCCAGCAGTTACGAAGCGGGTTCCTCCTACGAGCAGTACTTC.

There are many counts of this clonotype. The CDR3 DNA follows: TGTGCCATCAGTGAGTCGACGGTCGAGAGCTCCTACAATGAGCAGTTCTTC. This gives the protein CAISESTVESSYNEQFF. V gene TRBV10-3 combines with J gene TRBJ2-1; no clear D gene. Trimming stripped 0 bases from V and 0 bases from J, with 12 bases between. Germline loops: CDR1 ENHRY, CDR2 SYGVKD. CDR3 length equals 17 residues.

This clonotype was counted between two and nine times. This sequence joins TRBV5-4 and TRBJ1-1; weak D call: TRBD1 (5 bases). Germline V CDR1 and CDR2: SGHNT, YYREEE (reference sequence). The CDR3 is 15 amino acids. Trimming pared 0 bases from V and 4 bases from J, leaving 13 bases between. CDR3: CASSLAPQGGTEAFF. CDR3 in DNA: TGTGCCAGCAGCTTGGCCCCCCAGGGTGGCACTGAAGCTTTCTTT. Full variable domain (remainder filled in from reference TRBV5-4 and TRBJ1-1): ETGVTQSPTHLIKTRGQQVTLRCSSQSGHNTVSWYQQALGQGPQFIFQYYREEENGRGNFPPRFSGLQFPNYSSELNVNALELDDSALYLCASSLAPQGGTEAFFGQGTRLTVV.

This clonotype was picked up many times. The V gene is TRBV7-3, the J gene TRBJ2-7, with D possibly being TRBD1 or TRBD2 (5 bases each). V dropped 2 bases and J dropped 2 bases, with 13 bases sitting between them. The CDR3 sequence is 15 residues long. Germline V gene data show CDR1 as SGHTA and CDR2 as FQGTGA. The CDR3 region is CASSLGGTYPYEQYF. The CDR3 DNA reads TGTGCCAGCAGCTTAGGTGGGACGTACCCCTACGAGCAGTACTTC.

This clonotype has a handful of counts. CDR3 residues: CASSWDRDLNTEAFF. The DNA of the CDR3 is TGTGCCAGCAGCTGGGACAGGGATCTGAACACTGAAGCTTTCTTT. The chain joins TRBV5-4 to TRBJ1-1; 9 nucleotides agree with TRBD1. The length of the CDR3 is 15 residues. Trimming at V came to 3 bases and at J to 0 bases, leaving 3 bases not matched to a gene. In germline, CDR1 is SGHNT, CDR2 YYREEE (reference sequence).

This clonotype was observed a handful of times. The V call is TRBV27, the J call TRBJ1-1; D gene uncertain. Germline loops: CDR1 MNHEY, CDR2 SMNVEV (reference sequence). The CDR3 has 12 residues. Trimming took off 11 bases at V and 5 bases at J, with 15 bases between the two ends. The chain's CDR3 is CAVVVSFTEAFF. The CDR3 region has the DNA TGTGCCGTTGTTGTCTCCTTTACTGAAGCTTTCTTT.

Turning to this clonotype: It may be a read error: a sequence one base away is much more abundant. The genes are TRBV7-3 and TRBJ2-2, with a weak D call TRBD2 (5 bases). The germline V gene encodes CDR1 SGHTA and CDR2 FQGTGA. The CDR3 contains 13 residues. The CDR3 sequence is CASSLTNTGKLFF. The CDR3 DNA reads TGTGCCAGCAGCTTAACCAACACCGGGAAGCTGTTTTTT.

This clonotype came up a few times. V gene TRBV28 combines with J gene TRBJ1-4; possible D gene TRBD1, 5 bases. Per the germline V gene, CDR1 is MDHEN and CDR2 is SYDVKM. This CDR3 comprises 18 residues. The ends were cut back, 1 base at V and 3 bases at J, with 18 bases in the middle. CDR3 coding DNA: TGTGCCAGCAGTTTATTCTCCCTTGGGCAGGGATCTAATGAAAAACTGTTTTTT. Translating it yields CASSLFSLGQGSNEKLFF. The entire variable domain, with the rest obtained from reference TRBV28 and TRBJ1-4, is as follows: DVKVTQSSRYLVKRTGEKVFLECVQDMDHENMFWYRQDPGLGLRLIYFSYDVKMKEKGDIPEGYSVSREKKERFSLILESASTNQTSMYLCASSLFSLGQGSNEKLFFGSGTQLSVL.

This clonotype showed up many times. The CDR3 bases are TGTGCCAGCAGCCAACGATTAGGGGTAAATTCACCCCTCCACTTT. Its protein is CASSQRLGVNSPLHF. The gene calls are TRBV7-6 and TRBJ1-6, with a tentative D call TRBD1 (5 bases). From germline, CDR1 is SGHVS and CDR2 FNYEAQ. The CDR3 spans 15 residues. V was shortened by 5 bases and J by 7 bases, with 15 bases between the two germline ends.

This clonotype was counted at least ten times. The V and J genes are TRBV7-8 and TRBJ2-7, with 11 bases identical to TRBD2. The CDR3 has 16 amino acids. V lost 1 base and J lost 0; bases outside the gene matches: 2. Germline V gives CDR1 SGHVS, CDR2 FQNEAQ. CDR3 residues: CASSLEGLAVSYEQYF. The CDR3 DNA reads TGTGCCAGCAGCTTAGAGGGACTAGCGGTCTCCTACGAGCAGTACTTC.

This clonotype was seen a handful of times. The chain has TRBV28 and TRBJ2-7; D ambiguous. This CDR3 is built from 14 residues. V gave up 7 bases and J gave up 0 bases, with 13 bases separating them. Germline CDR1 reads MDHEN; CDR2 reads SYDVKM. The CDR3 reads CASTQQRSSYEQYF. DNA of the CDR3: TGTGCCAGCACACAGCAGAGAAGCTCCTACGAGCAGTACTTC. Full variable domain (missing parts from reference TRBV28 and TRBJ2-7): DVKVTQSSRYLVKRTGEKVFLECVQDMDHENMFWYRQDPGLGLRLIYFSYDVKMKEKGDIPEGYSVSREKKERFSLILESASTNQTSMYLCASTQQRSSYEQYFGPGTRLTVT.

J is TRBJ2-5 and V is TRBV27, with D maybe TRBD2 (6 bases). The CDR3 consists of 14 residues. Trimming cost V 3 bases and J 5 bases, with 13 bases left between them. Germline CDR1 is MNHEY and CDR2 is SMNVEV (reference sequence). CDR3 loop: CASSFRGIAETQYF. In DNA, the CDR3 is TGTGCCAGCAGTTTCCGCGGGATAGCGGAGACCCAGTACTTC.

Many counts were recorded for this clonotype. The CDR3 is CASSLVVGGDGYTF. In DNA, the CDR3 is TGTGCCAGCAGCTTAGTTGTAGGAGGGGATGGCTACACCTTC. The chain links TRBV11-2 to TRBJ1-2; D may be TRBD1 (5 bases). Germline CDR1 is SGHAT and CDR2 is FQNNGV. Trimming pared 1 base from V and 6 bases from J, leaving 12 bases between. The CDR3 loop spans 14 amino acids.

This clonotype was recorded at least ten times. The chain is built from TRBV27 and TRBJ2-5; 7 nucleotides match TRBD2. Germline-derived CDR1 and CDR2 are MNHEY and SMNVEV (reference sequence). The CDR3 contains 17 residues. The trim removed 4 bases at V and 5 bases at J, leaving 16 bases unmatched. The CDR3 region is CASSYGGGAGVDETQYF. The CDR3 DNA reads as TGTGCCAGCAGTTATGGGGGAGGCGCGGGAGTAGATGAGACCCAGTACTTC.

Notes on this clonotype: This may stem from a read error, because a much larger clone lies one nucleotide away. This sequence joins TRBV6-2 or TRBV6-3 and TRBJ2-7; TRBD1 agrees at 9 bases. Germline CDR1 MNHEY, CDR2 SVGEGT. J was trimmed by 1 base and V by 4 bases; bases with no gene match: 8. This CDR3 spans 16 amino acids. The CDR3 loop is CASSFNRGQGSYEQYF. For the CDR3, the DNA is TGTGCCAGCAGTTTCAATAGGGGACAGGGATCCTACGAGCAGTACTTC.

About this clonotype: A much bigger clone sits one base away, suggesting this may be a read error. The genes are TRBV28 and TRBJ2-6, with D possibly TRBD2 on 6 matching bases. Looked up from germline, CDR1 is MDHEN and CDR2 is SYDVKM. The CDR3 sequence is 15 residues long. Trimming cost V 10 bases and J 0 bases, with 13 bases left between them. This chain's CDR3 is CAIRAGFSGANVLTF. In DNA form, the CDR3 reads TGTGCCATCAGGGCGGGGTTCTCTGGGGCCAACGTCCTGACTTTC.

This chain joins TRBV25-1 and TRBJ2-1; no clear D gene. The V end was cut by 1 base, the J end by 9 bases, with 10 bases between. Germline V CDR1 and CDR2: MGHDK, SYGVNS. The CDR3 contains 13 residues. CDR3 residues: CASSESAVGEQFF. Here the CDR3 DNA reads TGTGCCAGCAGTGAATCCGCGGTCGGTGAGCAGTTCTTC.

The sample holds many counts of this clonotype. The chain is built from TRBV6-6 and TRBJ2-1, with 7 bases aligning to TRBD1. The CDR3 consists of 15 residues. V lost 0 bases and J lost 8; bases outside the gene matches: 7. Germline CDR1 reads MNHNY; CDR2 reads SVGAGI (reference sequence). CDR3 coding DNA: TGTGCCAGCAGTTACTCTCTGACAGGGAACGATGAGCAGTTCTTC. This gives the protein CASSYSLTGNDEQFF.

The chain carries TRBV28 and TRBJ2-3, with a tentative D call TRBD1 (6 bases). Trimming removed 5 bases at V and 2 bases at J, with 20 bases between. This CDR3 is 17 amino acids long. Germline CDR1 is MDHEN and CDR2 is SYDVKM. The CDR3 DNA is TGTGCCAGCAGTCCCAGGACAGCCCACCTCCACACAGATACGCAGTATTTT. Translated: CASSPRTAHLHTDTQYF.

V is TRBV4-1 and J is TRBJ2-7; 10 bases line up with TRBD2. The junction had 5 bases not matched to a gene; V was cut back by 2 bases and J by 1 base. Germline CDR1 MGHRA, CDR2 YSYEKL. There are 16 residues in the CDR3. DNA of the CDR3: TGCGCCAGCAGCCAAATAAGCGGGAGGGGTTCCTACGAGCAGTACTTC. Residues: CASSQISGRGSYEQYF.

V gene TRBV29-1 combines with J gene TRBJ2-1; D is possibly TRBD2 (5 bases). Per the germline V gene, CDR1 is SQVTM and CDR2 is ANQGSEA. Deletions cut 7 bases from V and 5 bases from J, with 12 bases between. CDR3 length equals 12 residues. The CDR3 coding sequence is TGCAGCGCCGAACCGGGGAACAATGAGCAGTTCTTC. Protein: CSAEPGNNEQFF.

In DNA form, the CDR3 reads TGCGCCAGCAGCCAAGGACCCCCATACAGGGAAGAGACCCAGTACTTC. The encoded protein is CASSQGPPYREETQYF. J is TRBJ2-5 and V is TRBV4-1; the D gene is possibly TRBD1 (6 bases). Germline values: CDR1 MGHRA, CDR2 YSYEKL. V shed 1 base and J shed 3 bases, with 15 bases lying between them. The CDR3 has 16 amino acids.

This clonotype was recorded at least ten times. This sequence joins TRBV7-9 and TRBJ2-7; D remains unclear. The CDR3 covers 15 residues. V gave up 1 base and J gave up 1 base, with 11 bases separating them. The germline gives CDR1 SEHNR, CDR2 FQNEAQ (reference sequence). The CDR3 DNA reads TGTGCCAGCAGCTTAGTAAGAGGCCCGTCCTACGAGCAGTACTTC. Its protein is CASSLVRGPSYEQYF.

The chain employs TRBV28 and TRBJ2-7, with D tentatively TRBD1 or TRBD2 (7 bases each). This CDR3 has 16 residues. The germline V gene has CDR1 MDHEN and CDR2 SYDVKM. V was trimmed by 1 base and J by 4 bases, leaving 17 bases between them. The CDR3 is CASSLLQGREGYEQYF. The DNA of the CDR3 is TGTGCCAGCAGTTTATTACAGGGGAGGGAGGGGTACGAGCAGTACTTC.

V usage is TRBV25-1 and J usage is TRBJ2-3, with D perhaps matching TRBD1 (5 bases). This CDR3 is built from 13 residues. Germline V CDR1 and CDR2: MGHDK, SYGVNS. V was clipped by 9 bases and J by 0 bases, with 10 bases between them. This CDR3 reads CASPTASTDTQYF. CDR3 sequence (DNA): TGTGCCAGTCCGACAGCTAGCACAGATACGCAGTATTTT.